This TCR beta chain was recorded in a study of blood T cells in healthy people across ages. Study background: Template switching picked up about one barcoded beta molecule for each two T cells.

This clonotype was detected only a few times. With a J-beta primer mix and a sample-barcoded 5' primer, a second PCR ran roughly 6 to 11 cycles. One entry per CDR3 protein results from TCRdb running MiXCR on the 5' RACE reads. The sample records some 940,000 distinct CDR3 sequences, 25% to 35% being singletons. These data were likewise used in another study, on T cells of mothers and their children.

The sample comprised blood. The sequence was obtained from a woman between 35 and 50 years old in good health.

CDR3 nucleotides: TGCGCCAGCAGCCAAGATCGGGGATTCAACTATGGCTACACCTTC. This gives the protein CASSQDRGFNYGYTF. J is TRBJ1-2 and V is TRBV4-3; D call uncertain. This CDR3 contains 15 residues. V lost 0 bases and J lost 2, with 10 bases in between. Germline lookup yields CDR1 LGHNA and CDR2 YSLEER.